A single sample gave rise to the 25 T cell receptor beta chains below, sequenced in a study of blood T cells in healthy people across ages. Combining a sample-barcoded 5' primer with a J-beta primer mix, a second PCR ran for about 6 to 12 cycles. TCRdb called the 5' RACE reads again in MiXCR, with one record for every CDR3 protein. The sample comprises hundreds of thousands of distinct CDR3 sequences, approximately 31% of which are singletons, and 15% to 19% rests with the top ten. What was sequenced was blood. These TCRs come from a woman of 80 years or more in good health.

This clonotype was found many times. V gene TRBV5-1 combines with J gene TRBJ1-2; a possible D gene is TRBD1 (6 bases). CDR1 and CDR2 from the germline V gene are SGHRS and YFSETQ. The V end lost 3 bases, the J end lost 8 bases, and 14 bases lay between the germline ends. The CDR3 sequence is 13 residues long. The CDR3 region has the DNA TGCGCCAGCAGCTCCTCGGGGGCACAGGGCTACACCTTC. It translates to CASSSSGAQGYTF.

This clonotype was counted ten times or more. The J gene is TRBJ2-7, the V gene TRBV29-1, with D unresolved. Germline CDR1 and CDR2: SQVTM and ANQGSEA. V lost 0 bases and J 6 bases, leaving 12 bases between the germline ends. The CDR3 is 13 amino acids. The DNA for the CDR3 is TGCAGCGTTGAAGATCAGGCAGTGGGCGAGCAGTACTTC. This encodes CSVEDQAVGEQYF.

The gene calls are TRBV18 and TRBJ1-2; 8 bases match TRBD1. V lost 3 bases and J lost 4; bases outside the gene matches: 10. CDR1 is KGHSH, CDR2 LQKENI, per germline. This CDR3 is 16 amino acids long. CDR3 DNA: TGTGCCAGCTCACCGGTGTCAGGGGGCTTGGGCTATGGCTACACCTTC. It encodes CASSPVSGGLGYGYTF.

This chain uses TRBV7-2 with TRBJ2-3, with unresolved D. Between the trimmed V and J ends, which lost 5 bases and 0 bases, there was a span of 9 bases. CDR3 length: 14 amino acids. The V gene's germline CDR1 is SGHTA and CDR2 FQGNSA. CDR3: CASSVSSSTDTQYF. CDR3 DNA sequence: TGTGCCAGCAGCGTTTCCTCTAGCACAGATACGCAGTATTTT. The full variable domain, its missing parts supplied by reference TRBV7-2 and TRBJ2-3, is GAGVSQSPSNKVTEKGKDVELRCDPISGHTALYWYRQSLGQGLEFLIYFQGNSAPDKSGLPSDRFSAERTGGSVSTLTIQRTQQEDSAVYLCASSVSSSTDTQYFGPGTRLTVL.

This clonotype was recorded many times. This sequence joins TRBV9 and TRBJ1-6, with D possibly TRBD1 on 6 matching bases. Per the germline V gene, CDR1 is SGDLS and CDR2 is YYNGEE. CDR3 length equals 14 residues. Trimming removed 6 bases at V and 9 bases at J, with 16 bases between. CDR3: CASTRDGQSSPLHF. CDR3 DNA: TGTGCCAGCACCCGGGACGGACAGTCTTCACCCCTCCACTTT.

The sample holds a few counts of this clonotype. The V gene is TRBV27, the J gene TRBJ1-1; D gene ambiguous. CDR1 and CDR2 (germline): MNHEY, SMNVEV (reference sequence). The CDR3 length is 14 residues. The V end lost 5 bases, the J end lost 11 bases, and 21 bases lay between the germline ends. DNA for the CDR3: TGTGCCAGCAGTGGACGGTCGACCCACATGAGGGCTTTCTTT. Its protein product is CASSGRSTHMRAFF.

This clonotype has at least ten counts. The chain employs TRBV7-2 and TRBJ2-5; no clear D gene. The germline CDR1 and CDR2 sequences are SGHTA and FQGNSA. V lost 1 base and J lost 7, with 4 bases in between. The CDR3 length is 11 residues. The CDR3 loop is CASSLDGTQYF. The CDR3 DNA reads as TGTGCCAGCAGCTTAGATGGGACCCAGTACTTC. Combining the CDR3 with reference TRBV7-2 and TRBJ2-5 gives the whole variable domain GAGVSQSPSNKVTEKGKDVELRCDPISGHTALYWYRQSLGQGLEFLIYFQGNSAPDKSGLPSDRFSAERTGGSVSTLTIQRTQQEDSAVYLCASSLDGTQYFGPGTRLLVL.

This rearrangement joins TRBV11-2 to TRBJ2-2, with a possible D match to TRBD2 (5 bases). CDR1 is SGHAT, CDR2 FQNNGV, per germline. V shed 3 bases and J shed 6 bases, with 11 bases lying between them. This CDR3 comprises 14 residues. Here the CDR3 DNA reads TGTGCCAGCAGCTTGCTTCTCGGGGCCGGGGAGCTGTTTTTT. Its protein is CASSLLLGAGELFF. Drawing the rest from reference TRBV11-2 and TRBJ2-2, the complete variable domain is EAGVAQSPRYKIIEKRQSVAFWCNPISGHATLYWYQQILGQGPKLLIQFQNNGVVDDSQLPKDRFSAERLKGVDSTLKIQPAKLEDSAVYLCASSLLLGAGELFFGEGSRLTVL.

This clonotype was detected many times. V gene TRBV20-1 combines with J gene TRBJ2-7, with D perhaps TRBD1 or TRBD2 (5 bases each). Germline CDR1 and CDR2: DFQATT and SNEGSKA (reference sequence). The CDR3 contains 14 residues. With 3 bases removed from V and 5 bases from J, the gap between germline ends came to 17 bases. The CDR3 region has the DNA TGCAGTGCTAGGGCAGGGTCTCTAGCTAACGAGCAGTACTTC. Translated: CSARAGSLANEQYF.

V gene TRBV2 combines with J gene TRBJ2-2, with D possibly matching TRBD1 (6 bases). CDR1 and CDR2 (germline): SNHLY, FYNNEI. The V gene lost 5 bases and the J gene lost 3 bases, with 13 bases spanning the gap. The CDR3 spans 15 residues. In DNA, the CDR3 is TGTGCCAGCAGTTTTGAACAGGGAGACACCGGGGAGCTGTTTTTT. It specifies CASSFEQGDTGELFF.

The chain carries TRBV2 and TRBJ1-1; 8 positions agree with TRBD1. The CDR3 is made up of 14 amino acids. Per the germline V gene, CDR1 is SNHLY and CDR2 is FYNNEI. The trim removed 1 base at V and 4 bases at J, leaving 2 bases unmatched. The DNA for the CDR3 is TGTGCCAGCAGTGAAGGGGGACAGGTCACTGAAGCTTTCTTT. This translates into CASSEGGQVTEAFF.

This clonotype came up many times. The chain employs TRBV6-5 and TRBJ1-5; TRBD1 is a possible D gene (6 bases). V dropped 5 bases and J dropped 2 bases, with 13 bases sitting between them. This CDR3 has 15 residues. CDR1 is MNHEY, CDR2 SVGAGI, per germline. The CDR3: CASSRGAVGNQPQHF. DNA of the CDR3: TGTGCCAGCAGTAGGGGGGCGGTCGGCAATCAGCCCCAGCATTTT.

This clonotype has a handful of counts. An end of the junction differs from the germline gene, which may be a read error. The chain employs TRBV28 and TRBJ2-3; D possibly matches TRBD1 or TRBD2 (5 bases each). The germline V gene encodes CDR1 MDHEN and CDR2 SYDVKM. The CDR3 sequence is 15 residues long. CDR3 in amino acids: CASRFQGARSDTQCF. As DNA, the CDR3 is TGTGCCAGCAGGTTTCAGGGAGCGAGGTCAGATACGCAGTGTTTT.

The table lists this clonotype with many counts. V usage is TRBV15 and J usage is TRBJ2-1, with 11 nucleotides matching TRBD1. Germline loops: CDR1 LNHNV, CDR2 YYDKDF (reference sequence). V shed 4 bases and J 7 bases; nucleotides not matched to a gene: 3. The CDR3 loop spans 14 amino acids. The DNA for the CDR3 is TGTGCCACCAGCAAGGGACAGGGGGTTAATGAGCAGTTCTTC. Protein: CATSKGQGVNEQFF.

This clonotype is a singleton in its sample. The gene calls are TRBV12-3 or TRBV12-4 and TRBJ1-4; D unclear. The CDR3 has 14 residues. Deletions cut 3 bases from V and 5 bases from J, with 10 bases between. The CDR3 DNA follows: TGTGCCAGCAGTTTTAGGGCAGAAAATGAAAAACTGTTTTTT. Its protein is CASSFRAENEKLFF.

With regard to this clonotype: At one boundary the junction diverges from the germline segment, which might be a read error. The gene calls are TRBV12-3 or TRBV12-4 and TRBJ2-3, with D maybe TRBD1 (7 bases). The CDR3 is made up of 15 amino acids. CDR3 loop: CASSRTGGSTDMQYF. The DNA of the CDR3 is TGTGCCAGCAGTAGGACAGGAGGGAGCACAGATATGCAGTATTTT.

The CDR3 nucleotides are TGTGCCAGCAGCCTATCGGACTACCCGGATGGGCCCTACAATGAGCAGTTCTTC. Translated, it gives CASSLSDYPDGPYNEQFF. This chain links TRBV9 with TRBJ2-1; perhaps TRBD2 as D (6 bases). This CDR3 comprises 18 residues. Germline values: CDR1 SGDLS, CDR2 YYNGEE. The V gene lost 4 bases and the J gene lost 2 bases, with 22 bases spanning the gap.

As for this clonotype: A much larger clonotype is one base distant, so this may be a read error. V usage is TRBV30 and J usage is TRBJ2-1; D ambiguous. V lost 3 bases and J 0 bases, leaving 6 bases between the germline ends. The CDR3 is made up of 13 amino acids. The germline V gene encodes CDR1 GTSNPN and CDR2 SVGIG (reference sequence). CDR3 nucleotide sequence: TGTGCCTGGAGGGGTAGCTCCTACAATGAGCAGTTCTTC. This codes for CAWRGSSYNEQFF.

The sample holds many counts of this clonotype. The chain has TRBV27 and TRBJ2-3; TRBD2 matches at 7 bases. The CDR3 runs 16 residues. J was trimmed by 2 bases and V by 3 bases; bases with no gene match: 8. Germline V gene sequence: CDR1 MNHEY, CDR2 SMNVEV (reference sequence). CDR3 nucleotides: TGTGCCAGCAGTTTGCGGCGGGGGACCTACACAGATACGCAGTATTTT. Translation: CASSLRRGTYTDTQYF.

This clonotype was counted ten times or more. The CDR3 DNA reads TGTGCCACCAGCAGAGGGTTACCTAGCACAGATACGCAGTATTTT. Amino acid sequence: CATSRGLPSTDTQYF. The V call is TRBV15, the J call TRBJ2-3; D is ambiguous. Germline V lookup: CDR1 LNHNV, CDR2 YYDKDF (reference sequence). The CDR3 totals 15 residues. V lost 1 base to trimming and J lost 0 bases, with 8 bases between them.

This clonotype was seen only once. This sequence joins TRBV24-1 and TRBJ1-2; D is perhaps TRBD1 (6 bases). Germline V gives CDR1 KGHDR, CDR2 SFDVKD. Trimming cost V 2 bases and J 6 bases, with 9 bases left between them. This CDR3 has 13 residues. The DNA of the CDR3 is TGTGCCACCAGTGATTCATACAGGGATGGCTACACCTTC. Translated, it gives CATSDSYRDGYTF.

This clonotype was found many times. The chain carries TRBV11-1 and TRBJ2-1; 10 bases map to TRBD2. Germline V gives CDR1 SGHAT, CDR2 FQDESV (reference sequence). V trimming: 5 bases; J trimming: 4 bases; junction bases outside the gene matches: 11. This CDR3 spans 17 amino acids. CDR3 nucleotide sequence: TGTGCCAGCAGCCCCCAAGTGGGGACTAGCGTATACAATGAGCAGTTCTTC. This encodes CASSPQVGTSVYNEQFF.

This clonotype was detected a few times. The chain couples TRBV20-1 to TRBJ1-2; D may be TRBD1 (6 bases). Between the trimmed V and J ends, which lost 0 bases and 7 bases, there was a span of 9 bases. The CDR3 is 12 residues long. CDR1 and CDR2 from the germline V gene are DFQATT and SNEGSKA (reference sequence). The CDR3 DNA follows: TGCAGTGCTAGAGATCTCAGGGGTGGCTACACCTTC. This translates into CSARDLRGGYTF.

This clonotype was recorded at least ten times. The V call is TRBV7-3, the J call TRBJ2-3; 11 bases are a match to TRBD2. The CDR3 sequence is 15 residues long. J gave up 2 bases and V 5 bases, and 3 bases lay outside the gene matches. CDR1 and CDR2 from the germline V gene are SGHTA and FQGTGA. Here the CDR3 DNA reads TGTGCCAGCAGCCAGACTAGCGGGGTCACAGATACGCAGTATTTT. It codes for CASSQTSGVTDTQYF.

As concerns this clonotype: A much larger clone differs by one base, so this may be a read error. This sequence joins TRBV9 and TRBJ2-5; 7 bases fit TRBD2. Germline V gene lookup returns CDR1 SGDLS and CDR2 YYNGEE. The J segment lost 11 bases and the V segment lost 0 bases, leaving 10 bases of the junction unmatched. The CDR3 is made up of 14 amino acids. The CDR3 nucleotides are TGTGCCAGCAGCGTAGATAGTAGCGGGTACGGGCAGTACTTC. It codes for CASSVDSSGYGQYF.